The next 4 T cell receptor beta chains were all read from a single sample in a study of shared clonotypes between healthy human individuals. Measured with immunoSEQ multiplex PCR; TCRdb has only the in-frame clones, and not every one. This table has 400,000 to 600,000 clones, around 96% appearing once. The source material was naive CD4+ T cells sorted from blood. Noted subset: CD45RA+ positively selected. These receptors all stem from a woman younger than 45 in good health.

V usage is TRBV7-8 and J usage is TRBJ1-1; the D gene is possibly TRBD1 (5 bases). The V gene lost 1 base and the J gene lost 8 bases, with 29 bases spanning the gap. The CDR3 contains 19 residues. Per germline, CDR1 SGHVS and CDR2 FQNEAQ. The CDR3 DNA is TGTGCCAGCAGCTTAGTAGGAAGGGGTGCAGAACGTACCAAAAAGGAAGCTTTCTTT. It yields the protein CASSLVGRGAERTKKEAFF.

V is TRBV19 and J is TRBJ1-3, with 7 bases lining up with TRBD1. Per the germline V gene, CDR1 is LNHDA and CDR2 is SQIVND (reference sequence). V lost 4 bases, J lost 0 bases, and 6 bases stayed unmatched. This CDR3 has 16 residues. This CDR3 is CASSTSGQFSGNTIYF. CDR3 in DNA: TGTGCCAGTAGTACCTCGGGACAGTTCTCTGGAAACACCATATATTTT.

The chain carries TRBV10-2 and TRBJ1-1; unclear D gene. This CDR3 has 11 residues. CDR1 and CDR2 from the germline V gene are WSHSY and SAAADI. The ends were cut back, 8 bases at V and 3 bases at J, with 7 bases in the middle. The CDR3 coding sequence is TGCGCCAGCCTTCAGGACACTGAAGCTTTCTTT. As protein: CASLQDTEAFF.

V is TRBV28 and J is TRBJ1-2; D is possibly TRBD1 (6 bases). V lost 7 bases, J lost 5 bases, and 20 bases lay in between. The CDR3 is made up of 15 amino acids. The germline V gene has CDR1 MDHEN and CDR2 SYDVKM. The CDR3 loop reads CASITTGARGYGYTF. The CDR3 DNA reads TGTGCCAGCATCACTACGGGGGCGCGGGGGTATGGCTACACCTTC.